This T cell receptor beta chain was sequenced during a study of PD-1 blockade in classical Hodgkin lymphoma. In every patient, relapse followed autologous stem cell transplantation, while exposure to brentuximab vedotin differed. This clone was seen many times. The antigen remains undetermined. Trimming pared 5 bases from V and 4 bases from J, leaving 21 bases between. The germline V gene encodes CDR1 SGHVS and CDR2 FNYEAQ. The CDR3 loop spans 17 amino acids. Study conclusions and caveats: When set against healthy donors, newly diagnosed patients were reported to show lower baseline TCR diversity. Complete responders' diversity at baseline resembled that of newly diagnosed patients. Why the repertoires differ is still unclear, perhaps disease activity or prior therapy. Patients were excluded if nivolumab began under 1 year after ASCT (the autologous transplant).

The protocol was immunoSEQ multiplex PCR, while the TCRdb copy is restricted to in-frame clones and leaves out a portion. This sample has 75,000 to 100,000 clones; roughly 80% occur once, and the top ten carry approximately 15%. This clonotype was obtained from a human donor with classical Hodgkin lymphoma. The rearrangement links TRBV7-6 to TRBJ2-1; perhaps TRBD2 as D (5 bases). This sample comprised peripheral blood mononuclear cells (PBMCs), obtained before the second cycle of nivolumab. The CDR3 nucleotides read TGTGCCAGCAGCCAAATGCCGAGCGGCGTGGTTTACAATGAGCAGTTCTTC. As protein: CASSQMPSGVVYNEQFF.